The 14 T cell receptor beta chains below all came from one sample that was sequenced in a study of shared clonotypes between healthy human individuals. Method: immunoSEQ multiplex PCR; TCRdb's copy keeps in-frame clones and lacks some. The repertoire has around 640,000 clones, approximately 96% of them found once; the top ten carry 0.11%. The naive CD8 population came from CD45RO-negative cells selected for CCR7, without terminally differentiated effector memory CD45RA+ cells. The sample taken for sequencing was naive CD8+ T cells sorted from blood. These receptors were collected from a woman aged 25 to 39 in good health.

Turning to this clone: Other DNA sequences within the sample encode an identical CDR3. The chain links TRBV19 to TRBJ2-7, with 7 bases lining up with TRBD1. Losses at the gene ends were 1 base for V and 1 base for J; bases not matched to a gene: 4. In germline, CDR1 is LNHDA, CDR2 SQIVND (reference sequence). This CDR3 is built from 15 residues. The CDR3 coding sequence is TGTGCCAGTAGTATAGGACAGGGCGTTTCCTACGAGCAGTACTTC. Protein product: CASSIGQGVSYEQYF. Complete variable domain (other parts from reference TRBV19 and TRBJ2-7): DGGITQSPKYLFRKEGQNVTLSCEQNLNHDAMYWYRQDPGQGLRLIYYSQIVNDFQKGDIAEGYSVSREKKESFPLTVTSAQKNPTAFYLCASSIGQGVSYEQYFGPGTRLTVT.

The V gene is TRBV27, the J gene TRBJ1-4, with a tentative D call TRBD1 (5 bases). V was shortened by 2 bases and J by 4 bases, with 11 bases between the two germline ends. The CDR3 consists of 15 residues. Germline V CDR1 and CDR2: MNHEY, SMNVEV (reference sequence). This CDR3 reads CASSLSRQGNEKLFF. The DNA of the CDR3 is TGTGCCAGCAGTTTAAGTCGGCAGGGTAATGAAAAACTGTTTTTT.

V and J are TRBV27 and TRBJ1-1, with TRBD1 as a possible D gene (5 bases). The CDR3 spans 11 residues. Trimming removed 6 bases from V and 12 bases from J, with 14 bases in between. CDR1 and CDR2 (germline): MNHEY, SMNVEV (reference sequence). CDR3 in DNA: TGTGCCAGCAGCCGGGGGAATATGACTTTCTTT. This translates into CASSRGNMTFF.

This chain links TRBV18 with TRBJ2-1, with D possibly being TRBD1 or TRBD2 (5 bases each). V was pared by 2 bases and J by 6 bases, with 23 bases between. This CDR3 is built from 18 residues. Germline values: CDR1 KGHSH, CDR2 LQKENI. CDR3 sequence (DNA): TGTGCCAGCTCACCAAGGGGTGGAAGCGGAGTAGGGCTCAATGAGCAGTTCTTC. Translation gives CASSPRGGSGVGLNEQFF. Full variable domain (rest looked up from reference TRBV18 and TRBJ2-1): NAGVMQNPRHLVRRRGQEARLRCSPMKGHSHVYWYRQLPEEGLKFMVYLQKENIIDESGMPKERFSAEFPKEGPSILRIQQVVRGDSAAYFCASSPRGGSGVGLNEQFFGPGTRLTVL.

CDR3 nucleotide sequence: TGTGCCAGCAGCTCACAGGGGGGTACCCAAGAGACCCAGTACTTC. This encodes CASSSQGGTQETQYF. V and J are TRBV7-3 and TRBJ2-5; 8 nucleotides agree with TRBD1. In germline, CDR1 is SGHTA, CDR2 FQGTGA. With 4 bases clipped from V and 1 base from J, the junction kept 5 bases outside the gene matches. The CDR3 contains 15 residues.

This clone was observed once. This chain connects TRBV5-6 to TRBJ2-1, with D perhaps matching TRBD1 (6 bases). V lost 4 bases and J 3 bases, leaving 20 bases between the germline ends. Germline values: CDR1 SGHDT, CDR2 YYEEEE. This CDR3 comprises 17 residues. Here the CDR3 reads CASSLMPQGLGYNEQFF. As DNA, the CDR3 is TGTGCCAGCAGCCTAATGCCTCAGGGGTTGGGCTACAATGAGCAGTTCTTC.

The chain employs TRBV4-1 and TRBJ2-5, with D possibly being TRBD1 or TRBD2 (6 bases each). Gene TRBJ2-7 matches the end of the DNA better, so the J call may be wrong. The CDR3 sequence is 13 residues long. Germline-derived CDR1 and CDR2 are MGHRA and YSYEKL. In DNA, the CDR3 is TGCGCCAGCAGCGGGGGGCAGGCCTACGAGCAGTACTTC. It encodes CASSGGQAYEQYF.

The chain has TRBV19 and TRBJ2-2; 10 nucleotides agree with TRBD2. The trim removed 7 bases at V and 4 bases at J, leaving 15 bases unmatched. This CDR3 comprises 18 residues. Germline loops: CDR1 LNHDA, CDR2 SQIVND (reference sequence). This chain's CDR3 is CASTEGILGLAITGELFF. The CDR3 DNA sequence: TGTGCCAGTACCGAGGGTATCCTGGGACTAGCGATCACCGGGGAGCTGTTTTTT.

V usage is TRBV11-2 and J usage is TRBJ2-7; 7 positions agree with TRBD1. After removal of 3 bases from V and 3 bases from J, the junction contained 5 bases not matched to a gene. This CDR3 contains 14 residues. The germline gives CDR1 SGHAT, CDR2 FQNNGV. CDR3 loop: CASSFGTDFYEQYF. The DNA for the CDR3 is TGTGCCAGCAGCTTTGGGACAGATTTCTACGAGCAGTACTTC.

The chain recombines TRBV5-4 with TRBJ2-5, with D hard to call. The CDR3 sequence is 11 residues long. Germline loops: CDR1 SGHNT, CDR2 YYREEE (reference sequence). V was trimmed by 4 bases and J by 5 bases, leaving 6 bases between them. Here the CDR3 reads CASSDMETQYF. The DNA for the CDR3 is TGTGCCAGCAGCGACATGGAGACCCAGTACTTC.

The V gene is TRBV6-1, the J gene TRBJ2-3; 7 nucleotides agree with TRBD2. Trimming removed 4 bases from V and 2 bases from J; junction bases left unmatched: 3. Germline CDR1 and CDR2: MNHNS and SASEGT. The CDR3 sequence is 14 residues long. The CDR3 here is CASSGGGYTDTQYF. The CDR3 DNA reads as TGTGCCAGCAGTGGGGGGGGATACACAGATACGCAGTATTTT.

Only one count was recorded for this clone. The rearrangement links TRBV5-1 to TRBJ2-7; D perhaps matches TRBD1 (5 bases). In germline, CDR1 is SGHRS, CDR2 YFSETQ. CDR3 length: 14 amino acids. The V gene lost 3 bases and the J gene lost 2 bases, with 12 bases spanning the gap. The CDR3 DNA is TGCGCCAGCAGCTCGGATGTGACAGCCTACGAGCAGTACTTC. Encoded protein: CASSSDVTAYEQYF. Complete variable domain (other parts from reference TRBV5-1 and TRBJ2-7): KAGVTQTPRYLIKTRGQQVTLSCSPISGHRSVSWYQQTPGQGLQFLFEYFSETQRNKGNFPGRFSGRQFSNSRSEMNVSTLELGDSALYLCASSSDVTAYEQYFGPGTRLTVT.

J is TRBJ2-7 and V is TRBV6-6; tentatively, D is TRBD2 (5 bases). Trimming cost V 2 bases and J 3 bases, with 8 bases left between them. The CDR3 is made up of 13 amino acids. Germline V CDR1 and CDR2: MNHNY, SVGAGI (reference sequence). CDR3 sequence (DNA): TGTGCCAGCAGTTACGTAGAGGGCTACGAGCAGTACTTC. Its translation: CASSYVEGYEQYF.

The chain is built from TRBV27 and TRBJ2-7, with a possible D match to TRBD2 (5 bases). Germline V gene data show CDR1 as MNHEY and CDR2 as SMNVEV (reference sequence). V was pared by 5 bases and J by 2 bases, with 10 bases between. The CDR3 is 13 amino acids. CDR3 in DNA: TGTGCCAGCAGTCCCGGGGTCCCCTACGAGCAGTACTTC. This codes for CASSPGVPYEQYF.